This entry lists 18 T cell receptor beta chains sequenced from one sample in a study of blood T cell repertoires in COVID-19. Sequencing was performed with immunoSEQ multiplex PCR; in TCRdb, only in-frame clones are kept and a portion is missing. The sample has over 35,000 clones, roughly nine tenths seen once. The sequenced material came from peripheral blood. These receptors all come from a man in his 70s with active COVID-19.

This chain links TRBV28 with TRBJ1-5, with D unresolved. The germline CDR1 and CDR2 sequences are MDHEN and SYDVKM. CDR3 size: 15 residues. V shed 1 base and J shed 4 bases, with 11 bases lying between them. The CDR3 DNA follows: TGTGCCAGCAGTTTATCAGCAGGCATAAATCAGCCCCAGCATTTT. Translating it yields CASSLSAGINQPQHF.

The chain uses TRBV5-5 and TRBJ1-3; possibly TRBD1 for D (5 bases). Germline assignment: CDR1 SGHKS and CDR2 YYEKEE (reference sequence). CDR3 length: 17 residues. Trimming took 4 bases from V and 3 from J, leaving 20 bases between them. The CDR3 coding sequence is TGTGCCAGCAGCGGAATCAGGGAAATCTCTTTTGGAAACACCATATATTTT. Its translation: CASSGIREISFGNTIYF.

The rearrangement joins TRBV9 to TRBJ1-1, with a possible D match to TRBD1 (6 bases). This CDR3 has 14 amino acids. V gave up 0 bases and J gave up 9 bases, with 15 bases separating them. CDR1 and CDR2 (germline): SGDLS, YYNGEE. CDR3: CASSVAPADRQAFF. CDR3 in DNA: TGTGCCAGCAGCGTAGCCCCCGCGGACAGACAAGCTTTCTTT.

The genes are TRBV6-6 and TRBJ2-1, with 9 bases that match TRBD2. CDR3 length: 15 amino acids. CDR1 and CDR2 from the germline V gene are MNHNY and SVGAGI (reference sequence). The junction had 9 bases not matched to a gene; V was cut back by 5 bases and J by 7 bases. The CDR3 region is CASSNQRGVRNEQFF. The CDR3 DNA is TGTGCCAGCAGTAACCAGCGGGGGGTAAGGAATGAGCAGTTCTTC.

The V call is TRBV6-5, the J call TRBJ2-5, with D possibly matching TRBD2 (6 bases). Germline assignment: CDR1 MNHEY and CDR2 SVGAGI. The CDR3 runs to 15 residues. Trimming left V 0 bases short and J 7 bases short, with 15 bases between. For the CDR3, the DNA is TGTGCCAGCAGTTACTCGCGGCGGGACTCGGGGACCCAGTACTTC. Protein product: CASSYSRRDSGTQYF.

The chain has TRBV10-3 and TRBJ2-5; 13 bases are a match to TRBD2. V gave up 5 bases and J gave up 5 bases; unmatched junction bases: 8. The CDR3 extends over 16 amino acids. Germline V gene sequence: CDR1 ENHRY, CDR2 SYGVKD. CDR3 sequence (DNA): TGTGCCATCAGTCACGGGACTAGCGGGATAGTGGAGACCCAGTACTTC. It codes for CAISHGTSGIVETQYF.

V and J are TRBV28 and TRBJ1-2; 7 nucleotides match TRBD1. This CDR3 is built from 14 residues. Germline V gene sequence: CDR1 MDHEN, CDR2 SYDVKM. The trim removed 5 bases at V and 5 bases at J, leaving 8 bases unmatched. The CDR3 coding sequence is TGTGCCAGCAGTCTCACCCCGACAGGGTATGGCTACACCTTC. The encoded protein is CASSLTPTGYGYTF.

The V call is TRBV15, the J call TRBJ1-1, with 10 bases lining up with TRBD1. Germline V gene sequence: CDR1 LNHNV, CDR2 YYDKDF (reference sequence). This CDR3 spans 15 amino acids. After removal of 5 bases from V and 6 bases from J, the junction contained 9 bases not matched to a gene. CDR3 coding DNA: TGTGCCACCAGCGGGCGACAGGGGGCCGTGGCTGAAGCTTTCTTT. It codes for CATSGRQGAVAEAFF. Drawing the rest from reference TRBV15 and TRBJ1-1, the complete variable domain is DAMVIQNPRYQVTQFGKPVTLSCSQTLNHNVMYWYQQKSSQAPKLLFHYYDKDFNNEADTPDNFQSRRPNTSFCFLDIRSPGLGDTAMYLCATSGRQGAVAEAFFGQGTRLTVV.

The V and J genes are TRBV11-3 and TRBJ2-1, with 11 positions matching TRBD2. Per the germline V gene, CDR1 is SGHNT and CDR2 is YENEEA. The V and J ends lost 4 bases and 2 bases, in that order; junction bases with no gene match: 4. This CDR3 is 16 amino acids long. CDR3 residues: CASSSTSGGAYNEQFF. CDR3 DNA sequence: TGTGCCAGCAGCTCCACTAGCGGGGGAGCCTACAATGAGCAGTTCTTC.

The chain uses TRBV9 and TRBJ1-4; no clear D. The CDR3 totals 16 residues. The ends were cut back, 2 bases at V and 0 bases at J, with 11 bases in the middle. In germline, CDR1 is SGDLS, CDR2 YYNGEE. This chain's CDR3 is CASSVGERPTNEKLFF. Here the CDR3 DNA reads TGTGCCAGCAGCGTTGGTGAGAGGCCAACTAATGAAAAACTGTTTTTT.

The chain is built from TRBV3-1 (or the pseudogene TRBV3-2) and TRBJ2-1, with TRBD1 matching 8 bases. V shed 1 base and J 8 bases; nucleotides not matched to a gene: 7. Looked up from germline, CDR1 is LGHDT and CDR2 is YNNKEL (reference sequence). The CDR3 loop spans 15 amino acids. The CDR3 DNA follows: TGTGCCAGCAGCCAAGTCGCAGGGGGCCGTGATGAGCAGTTCTTC. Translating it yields CASSQVAGGRDEQFF.

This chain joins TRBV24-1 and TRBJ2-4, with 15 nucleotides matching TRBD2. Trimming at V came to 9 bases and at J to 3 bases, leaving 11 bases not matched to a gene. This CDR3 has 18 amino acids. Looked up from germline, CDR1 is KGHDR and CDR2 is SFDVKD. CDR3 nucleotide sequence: TGTGCCACCCCTGATAAGGGACTAGCGGGGGGTGTCAAAAACATTCAGTACTTC. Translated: CATPDKGLAGGVKNIQYF.

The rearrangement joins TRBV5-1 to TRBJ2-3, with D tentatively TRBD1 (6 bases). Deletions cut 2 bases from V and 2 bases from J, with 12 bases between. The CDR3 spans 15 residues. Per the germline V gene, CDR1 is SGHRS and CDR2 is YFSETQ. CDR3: CASSFGQPPTDTQYF. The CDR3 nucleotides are TGCGCCAGCAGCTTCGGACAGCCCCCCACAGATACGCAGTATTTT.

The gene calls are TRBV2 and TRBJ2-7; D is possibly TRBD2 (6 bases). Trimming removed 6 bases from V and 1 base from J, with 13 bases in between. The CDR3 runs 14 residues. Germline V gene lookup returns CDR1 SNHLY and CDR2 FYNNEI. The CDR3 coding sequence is TGTGCCAGCAGCGCGGGGAGGACTTCCTACGAGCAGTACTTC. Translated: CASSAGRTSYEQYF.

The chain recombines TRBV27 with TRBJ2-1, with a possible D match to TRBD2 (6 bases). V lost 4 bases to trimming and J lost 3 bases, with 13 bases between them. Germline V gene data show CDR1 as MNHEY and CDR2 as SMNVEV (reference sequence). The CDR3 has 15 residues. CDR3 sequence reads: CASSSQAGVYNEQFF. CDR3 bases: TGTGCCAGCAGTTCTCAAGCGGGCGTCTACAATGAGCAGTTCTTC.

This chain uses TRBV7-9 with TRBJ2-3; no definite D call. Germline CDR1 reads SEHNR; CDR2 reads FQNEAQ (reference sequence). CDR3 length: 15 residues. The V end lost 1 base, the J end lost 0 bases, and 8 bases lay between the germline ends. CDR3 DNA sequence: TGTGCCAGCAGCTTAGGGTTCAGGAGCACAGATACGCAGTATTTT. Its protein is CASSLGFRSTDTQYF.

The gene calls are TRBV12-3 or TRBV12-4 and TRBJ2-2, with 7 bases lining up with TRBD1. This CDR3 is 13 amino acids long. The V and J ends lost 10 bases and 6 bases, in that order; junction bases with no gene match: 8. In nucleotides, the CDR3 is TGTGCCACCGGACAGGCTGCTCCCGGGGAGCTGTTTTTT. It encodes CATGQAAPGELFF.

This CDR3 reads CASSLAGKLALGTLKETQYF. The CDR3 DNA follows: TGCGCCAGCAGCTTGGCCGGGAAGCTAGCTCTGGGAACGCTAAAAGAGACCCAGTACTTC. The rearrangement links TRBV5-1 to TRBJ2-5; a possible D gene is TRBD2 (5 bases). V was shortened by 0 bases and J by 3 bases, with 27 bases between the two germline ends. Germline CDR1 SGHRS, CDR2 YFSETQ. This CDR3 has 20 amino acids.